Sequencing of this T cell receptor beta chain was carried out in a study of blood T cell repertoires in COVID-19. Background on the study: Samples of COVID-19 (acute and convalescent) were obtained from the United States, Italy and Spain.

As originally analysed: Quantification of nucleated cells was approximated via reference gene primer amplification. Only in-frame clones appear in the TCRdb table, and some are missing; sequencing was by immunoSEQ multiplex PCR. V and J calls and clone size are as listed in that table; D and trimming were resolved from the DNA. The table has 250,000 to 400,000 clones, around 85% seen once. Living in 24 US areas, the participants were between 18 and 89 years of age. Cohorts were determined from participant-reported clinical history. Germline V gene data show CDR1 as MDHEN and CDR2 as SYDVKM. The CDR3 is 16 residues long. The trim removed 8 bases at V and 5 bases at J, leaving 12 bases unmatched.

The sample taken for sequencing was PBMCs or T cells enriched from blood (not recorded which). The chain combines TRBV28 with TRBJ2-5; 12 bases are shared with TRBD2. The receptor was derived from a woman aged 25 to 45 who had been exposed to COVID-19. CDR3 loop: CASRSPSGRAGETQYF. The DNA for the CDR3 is TGTGCCAGCCGTTCACCTAGCGGGAGGGCCGGGGAGACCCAGTACTTC.